The source of this T cell receptor (beta chain) is a study of T cells in Graves' hyperthyroidism and ophthalmopathy. Newly diagnosed hyperthyroidism patients aged 18 to 65 years had disease lasting under 2 months. Findings and caveats of the study: Expanded thyroid clonotypes (above 0.001) were mostly also found in blood.

The CDR3 is 15 amino acids. CDR1 SGHTS and CDR2 YDEGEE come from the germline V gene. V was cut by 3 bases and J by 0 bases, with 12 bases left in between. This clonotype appeared many times. What it recognizes is unknown. TCR beta CDR3 regions were amplified from RNA transcripts. A first-round RT-PCR of the TCR CDR3 used the HTBI primer set. MiXCR was run by TCRdb on the multiplex PCR reads, yielding one entry per CDR3 protein. The sample records a few hundred thousand distinct CDR3 sequences, roughly 50% being singletons. The sequenced material came from peripheral blood or thyroid tissue (not recorded which). This chain links TRBV5-8 with TRBJ1-2; D is possibly TRBD1 (5 bases). The TCR was taken from a woman younger than 35 with Graves' hyperthyroidism. The CDR3 bases are TGTGCCAGCAGCTGGGGCGGGTCAGCTAACTATGGCTACACCTTC. This codes for CASSWGGSANYGYTF.